A single sample gave rise to the 10 T cell receptor beta chains below, sequenced in a study of blood T cells in healthy people across ages. Sample-barcoded 5' priming and a J-beta primer mix drove a second PCR of about 6 to 12 cycles. TCRdb redid the calling of the 5' RACE reads with MiXCR, one entry per CDR3 protein. The sample has 550,000 to 750,000 distinct CDR3 sequences; roughly 21% are singletons. Sequencing used blood. Source of these receptors: a man aged 70 or older in good health.

The chain has TRBV29-1 and TRBJ1-5; D unresolved. Germline assignment: CDR1 SQVTM and CDR2 ANQGSEA. The CDR3 runs to 11 residues. Between the trimmed V and J ends, which lost 4 bases and 11 bases, there was a span of 12 bases. CDR3 nucleotides: TGCAGCGTTGCGCTTCTAGGGACCCAGCATTTT. It yields the protein CSVALLGTQHF.

This clonotype was observed a few times. The CDR3 is CASSSTGGELFF. The CDR3 nucleotides read TGTGCCAGCAGCTCAACAGGCGGGGAGCTGTTTTTT. This chain links TRBV7-6 with TRBJ2-2, with a possible D match to TRBD1 (5 bases). This CDR3 region has 12 residues. With 4 bases removed from V and 7 bases from J, the gap between germline ends came to 7 bases. The germline V gene has CDR1 SGHVS and CDR2 FNYEAQ. The full variable domain, rest sourced from reference TRBV7-6 and TRBJ2-2, is GAGVSQSPRYKVTKRGQDVALRCDPISGHVSLYWYRQALGQGPEFLTYFNYEAQQDKSGLPNDRFSAERPEGSISTLTIQRTEQRDSAMYRCASSSTGGELFFGEGSRLTVL.

A few counts support this clonotype. One junction end does not reproduce the germline sequence, and a read error may be involved. The CDR3 here is CATSRDRGHNEQFF. The CDR3 DNA follows: TGCGCCACCAGCAGAGACCGGGGGCACAATGAGCAGTTCTTC. The rearrangement joins TRBV15 to TRBJ2-1, with D perhaps assigned TRBD1 or TRBD2 (6 bases each). Germline V lookup: CDR1 LNHNV, CDR2 YYDKDF (reference sequence). This CDR3 is built from 14 residues.

Remarks on this clonotype: The junction departs from germline at one end; a sequencing error may be responsible. V is TRBV27 and J is TRBJ2-1; 7 bases fit TRBD2. The CDR3 runs to 21 residues. Germline V gene lookup returns CDR1 MNHEY and CDR2 SMNVEV (reference sequence). CDR3 bases: TGTGCCATCAGTTTATCGTCCCCCTTAGCGGGTGTTCTCAGCTCCTACAATGAGCAGTTCTTC. It specifies CAISLSSPLAGVLSSYNEQFF.

This clonotype turned up a few times. The chain joins TRBV18 to TRBJ1-1; TRBD1 agrees at 7 bases. CDR1 and CDR2 (germline): KGHSH, LQKENI. V dropped 6 bases and J dropped 5; count of bases not matched to a gene: 6. This CDR3 is 13 amino acids long. DNA for the CDR3: TGTGCCAGCTCGAAAACAGGGGCGACTGAAGCTTTCTTT. Its protein product is CASSKTGATEAFF.

The V and J genes are TRBV11-2 and TRBJ2-5; 9 bases map to TRBD1. The J call is in doubt because the DNA end fits TRBJ2-7 better. The germline V gene encodes CDR1 SGHAT and CDR2 FQNNGV. The CDR3 sequence is 15 residues long. CDR3 amino acids: CASSSPGTGLYEQYF. The CDR3 nucleotides are TGTGCCAGCAGCTCGCCAGGGACAGGGCTGTACGAGCAGTACTTC.

On this clonotype: A read error is likely, as this CDR3 ends without the conserved phenylalanine or tryptophan. J is TRBJ2-7 and V is TRBV29-1; D may match TRBD1 or TRBD2 (5 bases each). CDR1 is SQVTM, CDR2 ANQGSEA, per germline. This CDR3 contains 11 residues. The germline V and J ends were trimmed by 0 bases and 7 bases, with 7 bases remaining between them. CDR3 in DNA: TGCAGCGTTGAAGAGGGGGAAGAGCAGTACCTC. Translating it yields CSVEEGEEQYL.

For this clonotype: A much bigger clone sits one base away, suggesting this may be a read error. The chain combines TRBV6-2 or TRBV6-3 with TRBJ1-1; unclear D gene. Germline V gene lookup returns CDR1 MNHEY and CDR2 SVGEGT. The CDR3 has 13 residues. CDR3 DNA sequence: TGTGTCAGCAGTTCTGTGAGGAACACTGAAGCTTTCTTT. Its protein product is CVSSSVRNTEAFF.

This clonotype was counted at least ten times. The J gene is TRBJ2-3, the V gene TRBV7-2; 8 nucleotides agree with TRBD2. The CDR3 has 19 residues. With V trimmed by 1 base and J by 6 bases, 18 bases remained unmatched. The germline V gene has CDR1 SGHTA and CDR2 FQGNSA. CDR3 nucleotides: TGTGCCAGCAGCTTAGAATGGCGGGAGGCCCCCCCACCCGTGGATACGCAGTATTTT. Its protein is CASSLEWREAPPPVDTQYF.

This clonotype has ten or more counts. The rearrangement joins TRBV13 to TRBJ2-5; D ambiguous. The CDR3 length is 12 residues. Trimming left V 1 base short and J 11 bases short, with 11 bases between. Germline V lookup: CDR1 PRHDT, CDR2 FYEKMQ (reference sequence). CDR3 amino acids: CASSLETSVQYF. CDR3 DNA: TGTGCCAGCAGCTTAGAAACGTCCGTGCAGTACTTC.